This entry concerns a single T cell receptor (beta chain). Its antigen is as yet unknown. This sample is drawn from a study of a mutant IDH1 vaccine in newly diagnosed glioma. Study-wide background: The first vaccination came 4-6 weeks after radiotherapy alone, or with temozolomide cycles. Earlier treatment was radiotherapy, temozolomide, or both, with most getting both.

As to time point: week 35, safety follow-up. The vaccine gave 300 ug of a 20-mer mutant IDH1 peptide subcutaneously per dose. Administration of eight vaccinations to patients took place in weeks 1, 3, 5, 7, 11, 15, 19, 23. The study, taken as a whole, reports: Pseudoprogression appeared independent of alterations in top peripheral clonotypes.

V shed 6 bases, J shed 4 bases, and the junction held 12 bases outside the gene matches. The CDR3 loop spans 16 amino acids. Germline V CDR1 and CDR2: MNHEY, SMNVEV (reference sequence). The protocol was immunoSEQ multiplex PCR, while the TCRdb copy is restricted to in-frame clones and leaves out a portion. The sample lists 73,000 or so clones, 84% occurring once. This TCR came from a young man with glioma. This rearrangement joins TRBV27 to TRBJ1-2; 9 bases agree with TRBD1. The sample was PBMCs, taken from a glioma patient whose treatment included an IDH1 peptide vaccine. This CDR3 is CASSGTGRQAGYGYTF. CDR3 bases: TGTGCCAGCAGCGGGACAGGGAGACAGGCGGGCTATGGCTACACCTTC.